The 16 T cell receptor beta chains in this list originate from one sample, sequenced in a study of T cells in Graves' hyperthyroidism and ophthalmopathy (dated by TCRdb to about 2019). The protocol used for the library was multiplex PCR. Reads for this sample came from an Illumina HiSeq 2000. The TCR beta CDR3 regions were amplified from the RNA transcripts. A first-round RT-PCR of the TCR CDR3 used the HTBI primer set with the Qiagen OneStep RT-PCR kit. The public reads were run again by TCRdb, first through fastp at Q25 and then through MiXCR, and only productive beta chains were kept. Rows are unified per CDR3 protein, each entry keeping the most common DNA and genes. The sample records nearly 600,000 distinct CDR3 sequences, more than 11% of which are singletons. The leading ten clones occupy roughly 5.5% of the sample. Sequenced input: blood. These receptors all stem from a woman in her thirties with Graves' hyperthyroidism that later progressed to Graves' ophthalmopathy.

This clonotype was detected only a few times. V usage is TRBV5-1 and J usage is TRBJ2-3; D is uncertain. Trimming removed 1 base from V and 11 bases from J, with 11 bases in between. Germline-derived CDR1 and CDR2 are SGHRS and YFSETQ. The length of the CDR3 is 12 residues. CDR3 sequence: CASSLNDLGQYF. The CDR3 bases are TGCGCCAGCAGCTTGAACGACCTGGGGCAGTATTTT.

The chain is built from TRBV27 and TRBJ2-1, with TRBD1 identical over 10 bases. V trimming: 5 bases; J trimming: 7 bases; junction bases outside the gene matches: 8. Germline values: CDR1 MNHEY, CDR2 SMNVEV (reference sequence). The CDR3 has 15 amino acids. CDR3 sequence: CASSAGTGVSNEQFF. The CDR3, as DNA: TGTGCCAGCAGTGCCGGGACAGGGGTCAGTAATGAGCAGTTCTTC.

CDR3 coding DNA: TGCAGTGCTAGAGGTCAGATTTTAAGCGGGGGGGGTGAGCAGTTCTTC. This translates into CSARGQILSGGGEQFF. This sequence joins TRBV20-1 and TRBJ2-1; 10 nucleotides agree with TRBD2. Looked up from germline, CDR1 is DFQATT and CDR2 is SNEGSKA (reference sequence). Trimming at V came to 1 base and at J to 9 bases, leaving 12 bases not matched to a gene. The CDR3 runs to 16 residues.

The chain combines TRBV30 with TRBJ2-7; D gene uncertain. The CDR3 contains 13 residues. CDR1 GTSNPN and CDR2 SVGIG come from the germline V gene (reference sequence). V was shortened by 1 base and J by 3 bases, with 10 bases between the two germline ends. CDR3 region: CAWSEVGNYEQYF. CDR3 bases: TGTGCCTGGAGTGAGGTAGGAAACTACGAGCAGTACTTC. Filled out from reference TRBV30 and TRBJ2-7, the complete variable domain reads SQTIHQWPATLVQPVGSPLSLECTVEGTSNPNLYWYRQAAGRGLQLLFYSVGIGQISSEVPQNLSASRPQDRQFILSSKKLLLSDSGFYLCAWSEVGNYEQYFGPGTRLTVT.

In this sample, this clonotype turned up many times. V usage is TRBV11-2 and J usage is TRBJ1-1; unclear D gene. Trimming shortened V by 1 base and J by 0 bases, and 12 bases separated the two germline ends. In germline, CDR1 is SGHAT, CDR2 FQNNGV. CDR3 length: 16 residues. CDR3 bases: TGTGCCAGCAGCTTAGTTCCGGGGAGGGTGAACACTGAAGCTTTCTTT. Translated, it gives CASSLVPGRVNTEAFF.

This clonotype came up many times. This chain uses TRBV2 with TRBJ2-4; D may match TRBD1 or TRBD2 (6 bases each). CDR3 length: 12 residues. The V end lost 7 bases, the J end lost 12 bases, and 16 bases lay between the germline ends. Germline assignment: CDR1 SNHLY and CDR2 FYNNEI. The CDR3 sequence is CASNFDRRDQYF. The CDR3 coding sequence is TGTGCCAGCAACTTCGACAGGCGGGATCAGTACTTC.

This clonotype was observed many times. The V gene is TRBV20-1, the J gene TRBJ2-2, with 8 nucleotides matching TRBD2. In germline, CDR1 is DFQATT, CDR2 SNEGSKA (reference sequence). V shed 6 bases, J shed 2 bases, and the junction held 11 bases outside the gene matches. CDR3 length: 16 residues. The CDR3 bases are TGCAGTGCAAAGTCACTAGCGGAAGATAACACCGGGGAGCTGTTTTTT. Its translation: CSAKSLAEDNTGELFF.

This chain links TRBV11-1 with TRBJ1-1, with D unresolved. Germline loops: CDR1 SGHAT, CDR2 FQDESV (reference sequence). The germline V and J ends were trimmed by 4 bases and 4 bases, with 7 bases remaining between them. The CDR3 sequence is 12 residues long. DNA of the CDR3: TGTGCCAGCAGCTCTAGTAGCACTGAAGCTTTCTTT. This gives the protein CASSSSSTEAFF.

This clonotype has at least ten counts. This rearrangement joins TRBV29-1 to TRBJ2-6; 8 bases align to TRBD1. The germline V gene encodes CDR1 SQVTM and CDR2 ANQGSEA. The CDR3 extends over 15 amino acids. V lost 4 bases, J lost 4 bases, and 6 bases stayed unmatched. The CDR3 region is CSVGDRGQGANVLTF. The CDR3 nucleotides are TGCAGCGTTGGAGACAGGGGTCAAGGGGCCAACGTCCTGACTTTC.

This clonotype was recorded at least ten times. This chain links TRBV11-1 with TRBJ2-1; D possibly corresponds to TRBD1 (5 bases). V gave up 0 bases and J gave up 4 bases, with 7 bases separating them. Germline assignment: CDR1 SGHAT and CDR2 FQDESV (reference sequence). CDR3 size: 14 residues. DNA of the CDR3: TGTGCCAGCAGCTTAGCACACAGGTACAATGAGCAGTTCTTC. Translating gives CASSLAHRYNEQFF.

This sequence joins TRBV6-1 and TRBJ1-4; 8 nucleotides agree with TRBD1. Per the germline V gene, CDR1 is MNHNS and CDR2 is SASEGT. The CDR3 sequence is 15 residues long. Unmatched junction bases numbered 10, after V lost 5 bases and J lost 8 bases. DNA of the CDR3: TGTGCCAGCAGTTCTGTGGACAGGGTTATCGAAAAACTGTTTTTT. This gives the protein CASSSVDRVIEKLFF.

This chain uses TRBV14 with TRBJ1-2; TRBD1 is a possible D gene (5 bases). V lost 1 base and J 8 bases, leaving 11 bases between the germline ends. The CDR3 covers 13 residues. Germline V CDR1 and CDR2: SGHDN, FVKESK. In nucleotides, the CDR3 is TGTGCCAGCAGCCAAGCCCGCGGGGGGGGCTACACCTTC. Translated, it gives CASSQARGGGYTF.

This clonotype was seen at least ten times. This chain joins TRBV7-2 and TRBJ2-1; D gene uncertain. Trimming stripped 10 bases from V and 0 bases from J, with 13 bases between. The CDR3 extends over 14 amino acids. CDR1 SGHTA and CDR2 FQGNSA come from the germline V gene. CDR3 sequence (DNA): TGTGCCACTCAGCGTTATAGCTCCTACAATGAGCAGTTCTTC. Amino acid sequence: CATQRYSSYNEQFF.

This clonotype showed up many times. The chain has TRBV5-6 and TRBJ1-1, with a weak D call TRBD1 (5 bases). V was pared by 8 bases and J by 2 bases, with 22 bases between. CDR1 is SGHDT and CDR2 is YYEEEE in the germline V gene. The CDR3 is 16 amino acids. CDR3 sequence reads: CASNLQSPRGNTEAFF. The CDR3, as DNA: TGTGCCAGTAACCTTCAGTCTCCTAGGGGTAACACTGAAGCTTTCTTT. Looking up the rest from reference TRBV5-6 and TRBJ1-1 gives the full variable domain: DAGVTQSPTHLIKTRGQQVTLRCSPKSGHDTVSWYQQALGQGPQFIFQYYEEEERQRGNFPDRFSGHQFPNYSSELNVNALLLGDSALYLCASNLQSPRGNTEAFFGQGTRLTVV.

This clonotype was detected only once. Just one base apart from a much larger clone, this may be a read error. The CDR3 loop reads CASSLFTGSYEQFF. As DNA, the CDR3 is TGTGCCAGCAGCTTATTCACGGGCTCCTACGAGCAGTTCTTC. V is TRBV7-2 and J is TRBJ2-7; D is ambiguous. TRBJ2-1 matches the DNA end more closely, so the J call is doubtful. The CDR3 length is 14 residues. CDR1 is SGHTA and CDR2 is FQGNSA in the germline V gene.

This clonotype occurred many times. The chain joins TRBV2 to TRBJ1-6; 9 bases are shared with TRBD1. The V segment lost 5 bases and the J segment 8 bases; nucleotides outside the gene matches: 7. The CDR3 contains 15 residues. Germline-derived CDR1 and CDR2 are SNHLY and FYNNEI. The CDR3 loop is CASSPNTGGDSPLHF. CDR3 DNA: TGTGCCAGCAGTCCTAATACAGGGGGCGATTCACCCCTCCACTTT. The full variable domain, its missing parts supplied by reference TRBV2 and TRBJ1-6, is EPEVTQTPSHQVTQMGQEVILRCVPISNHLYFYWYRQILGQKVEFLVSFYNNEISEKSEIFDDQFSVERPDGSNFTLKIRSTKLEDSAMYFCASSPNTGGDSPLHFGNGTRLTVT.